The 31 T cell receptor beta chains below all came from one sample that was sequenced in a study of regulatory T cells in long-lasting Graves disease. Both iRepertoire HTBI primers and Arm-PCR of CDR3 regions were used to build the TCR beta libraries. Via MiXCR, TCRdb re-called the multiplex PCR reads, giving one row per CDR3 protein. The sample yields 650,000 to 700,000 distinct CDR3 sequences, about 32% seen once. Specified time point: persistent/refractory GD, antithyroid drugs over 5 years with positive TRAb. After RNA was extracted from PBMCs, the TCR library was made from it. Sample: peripheral blood mononuclear cells (PBMCs), taken when the disease was refractory, from a patient treated with antithyroid drugs. The receptor set was obtained from a female donor with Graves disease.

The gene calls are TRBV11-3 and TRBJ2-7, with D possibly matching TRBD1 (6 bases). Germline V gives CDR1 SGHNT, CDR2 YENEEA. The CDR3 is made up of 14 amino acids. The V gene lost 4 bases and the J gene lost 3 bases, with 13 bases spanning the gap. Written as DNA, the CDR3 is TGTGCCAGCAGCTCTAACAGGGAAGGCTACGAGCAGTACTTC. This codes for CASSSNREGYEQYF. Combining the CDR3 with reference TRBV11-3 and TRBJ2-7 gives the whole variable domain EAGVVQSPRYKIIEKKQPVAFWCNPISGHNTLYWYLQNLGQGPELLIRYENEEAVDDSQLPKDRFSAERLKGVDSTLKIQPAELGDSAVYLCASSSNREGYEQYFGPGTRLTVT.

This clonotype appeared a few times. The chain recombines TRBV27 with TRBJ1-1; maybe TRBD1 (5 bases). Trimming removed 2 bases at V and 5 bases at J, with 15 bases between. Germline lookup yields CDR1 MNHEY and CDR2 SMNVEV (reference sequence). The CDR3 extends over 15 amino acids. CDR3: CASSLEQGRTTEAFF. The CDR3 DNA follows: TGTGCCAGCAGTTTAGAGCAGGGCCGGACGACTGAAGCTTTCTTT.

The V and J genes are TRBV3-1 and TRBJ2-7, with D perhaps TRBD2 (6 bases). The germline gives CDR1 LGHDT, CDR2 YNNKEL (reference sequence). This CDR3 has 16 residues. V gave up 0 bases and J gave up 6 bases, with 18 bases separating them. In DNA, the CDR3 is TGTGCCAGCAGCCAAGATCAGGGCGCCGTGGGGGGCGAGCAGTACTTC. Translation: CASSQDQGAVGGEQYF.

The chain has TRBV2 and TRBJ1-2, with D possibly matching TRBD1 (5 bases). The V end lost 10 bases, the J end lost 8 bases, and 26 bases lay between the germline ends. Germline CDR1 and CDR2: SNHLY and FYNNEI. The CDR3 is 15 residues long. CDR3 sequence (DNA): TGTGCCACCACCCCCGGTCGGATGACAGCCCGAGGCTACACCTTC. The encoded protein is CATTPGRMTARGYTF.

Regarding this clonotype: A read error may explain this, as a much larger clone is one base away. The V call is TRBV2, the J call TRBJ1-1; D possibly corresponds to TRBD1 (6 bases). Trimming removed 6 bases at V and 3 bases at J, with 17 bases between. Germline V lookup: CDR1 SNHLY, CDR2 FYNNEI. This CDR3 contains 15 residues. The CDR3: CASSHQGSRDTEAFF. The CDR3 bases are TGTGCCAGCAGCCATCAGGGGAGTAGGGACACTGAAGCTTTCTTT.

This clonotype was picked up many times. The V and J genes are TRBV28 and TRBJ1-2, with 7 bases that match TRBD1. Germline lookup yields CDR1 MDHEN and CDR2 SYDVKM. Trimming cost V 2 bases and J 8 bases; bases outside gene matches: 17. The CDR3 contains 17 residues. Here the CDR3 DNA reads TGTGCCAGCAGTTTAGGGGGGGAGGGGGCAAAATCTGGCGGCTACACCTTC. Translated: CASSLGGEGAKSGGYTF.

V gene TRBV20-1 combines with J gene TRBJ2-3; 11 positions match TRBD1. V lost 6 bases and J lost 4; bases outside the gene matches: 9. In germline, CDR1 is DFQATT, CDR2 SNEGSKA (reference sequence). The CDR3 runs to 15 residues. CDR3 sequence reads: CSAPPRTGGADTQYF. The DNA for the CDR3 is TGCAGTGCCCCACCCCGGACAGGGGGCGCAGATACGCAGTATTTT.

This clonotype appeared a single time. The V gene is TRBV19, the J gene TRBJ2-7; D ambiguous. The CDR3 consists of 15 residues. Germline CDR1 and CDR2: LNHDA and SQIVND (reference sequence). Deletions cut 6 bases from V and 4 bases from J, with 19 bases between. The CDR3 DNA is TGTGCCAGTAGACCCTCGGGCGGCAGAACGTACGAGCAGTACTTC. Protein product: CASRPSGGRTYEQYF.

This clonotype was picked up many times. In DNA form, the CDR3 reads TGTGCCAGCAGCTGGGGACAGGTTGGCACCGGGGAGCTGTTTTTT. It translates to CASSWGQVGTGELFF. V usage is TRBV11-2 and J usage is TRBJ2-2; 8 positions agree with TRBD1. This CDR3 comprises 15 residues. CDR1 and CDR2 from the germline V gene are SGHAT and FQNNGV. V trimming: 4 bases; J trimming: 4 bases; junction bases outside the gene matches: 5.

This chain connects TRBV6-2 or TRBV6-3 to TRBJ1-5, with D uncertain. Germline CDR1 is MNHEY and CDR2 is SVGEGT. Trimming shortened V by 8 bases and J by 2 bases, and 7 bases separated the two germline ends. The CDR3 length is 12 residues. This CDR3 is CASLEGNQPQHF. In DNA, the CDR3 is TGTGCCAGCTTGGAGGGCAATCAGCCCCAGCATTTT.

This rearrangement joins TRBV6-1 to TRBJ2-5; no clear D gene. V lost 7 bases and J 4 bases, leaving 4 bases between the germline ends. This CDR3 is 10 amino acids long. Germline-derived CDR1 and CDR2 are MNHNS and SASEGT. As DNA, the CDR3 is TGTGCCAGCACCGGAGAGACCCAGTACTTC. As protein: CASTGETQYF.

This clonotype was observed at least ten times. This rearrangement joins TRBV12-3 or TRBV12-4 to TRBJ1-1, with 8 bases aligning to TRBD1. The CDR3 has 18 residues. After removal of 6 bases from V and 0 bases from J, the junction contained 15 bases not matched to a gene. The CDR3, as DNA: TGTGCCAGCAGGAAAGGACAGGGCCGAGGGGGATTGAACACTGAAGCTTTCTTT. Protein: CASRKGQGRGGLNTEAFF.

This chain joins TRBV25-1 and TRBJ1-4; no definite D call. There are 15 residues in the CDR3. In germline, CDR1 is MGHDK, CDR2 SYGVNS. Trimming cost V 5 bases and J 8 bases, with 18 bases left between them. The CDR3, as DNA: TGTGCCAGCAGTTCACAGATTTGGCTGGAAGAAAAACTGTTTTTT. Encoded protein: CASSSQIWLEEKLFF.

This clonotype was observed at least ten times. V is TRBV28 and J is TRBJ2-6, with TRBD1 identical over 8 bases. Looked up from germline, CDR1 is MDHEN and CDR2 is SYDVKM. This CDR3 has 18 residues. V shed 6 bases and J 0 bases; nucleotides not matched to a gene: 10. The CDR3 nucleotides are TGTGCCAGCAGCCTTGACAGGGGCCCTTTCTCTGGGGCCAACGTCCTGACTTTC. Its translation is CASSLDRGPFSGANVLTF.

This clonotype appeared many times. A read error may produce the germline difference seen at one junction end. The chain combines TRBV28 with TRBJ1-1; tentatively, D is TRBD1 (5 bases). CDR1 is MDHEN and CDR2 is SYDVKM in the germline V gene. The CDR3 is 12 amino acids. CDR3 in amino acids: CASSSRDTEAFF. CDR3 nucleotide sequence: TGCGCCAGCAGTAGCAGGGACACTGAAGCTTTCTTT.

The table lists this clonotype with many counts. The J gene is TRBJ1-6, the V gene TRBV6-1, with 7 bases matching TRBD1. This CDR3 region has 14 residues. The V and J ends lost 6 bases and 10 bases, in that order; junction bases with no gene match: 9. The germline gives CDR1 MNHNS, CDR2 SASEGT. Here the CDR3 reads CASREGTEGSPLHF. The DNA for the CDR3 is TGTGCCAGCAGGGAGGGGACAGAAGGATCACCCCTCCACTTT.

There are a few counts of this clonotype. The J gene is TRBJ2-6, the V gene TRBV11-2; TRBD2 might be the D (5 bases). The CDR3 length is 19 residues. Germline V gene data show CDR1 as SGHAT and CDR2 as FQNNGV. The V end lost 4 bases, the J end lost 0 bases, and 19 bases lay between the germline ends. CDR3 DNA: TGTGCCAGCAGCTCGTACAATCCAGCACGGGGCTCTGGGGCCAACGTCCTGACTTTC. This codes for CASSSYNPARGSGANVLTF.

The J gene is TRBJ2-7, the V gene TRBV27; 8 positions match TRBD1. The trim removed 6 bases at V and 2 bases at J, leaving 3 bases unmatched. From germline, CDR1 is MNHEY and CDR2 SMNVEV (reference sequence). The CDR3 covers 13 residues. CDR3 loop: CASRNRGTYEQYF. DNA of the CDR3: TGTGCCAGCAGAAACAGGGGGACCTACGAGCAGTACTTC.

This clonotype was detected a few times. This chain joins TRBV19 and TRBJ1-3; unclear D gene. Trimming stripped 5 bases from V and 0 bases from J, with 8 bases between. The CDR3 covers 14 residues. From germline, CDR1 is LNHDA and CDR2 SQIVND (reference sequence). In DNA form, the CDR3 reads TGTGCCAGTAGTTCCCGGAACTCTGGAAACACCATATATTTT. Translating it yields CASSSRNSGNTIYF.

This clonotype was recorded a few times. The chain joins TRBV29-1 to TRBJ1-2; TRBD1 matches 7 bases. Trimming took 4 bases from V and 2 from J; bases not matched to a gene: 4. CDR3 length: 13 amino acids. Germline V gene lookup returns CDR1 SQVTM and CDR2 ANQGSEA. CDR3 protein: CSVAQGRNYGYTF. In nucleotides, the CDR3 is TGCAGCGTTGCACAGGGGCGCAACTATGGCTACACCTTC.

The genes are TRBV2 and TRBJ2-7; 9 bases are shared with TRBD2. The CDR3 loop spans 13 amino acids. V was clipped by 7 bases and J by 3 bases; unmatched bases: 4. CDR1 is SNHLY and CDR2 is FYNNEI in the germline V gene. In DNA, the CDR3 is TGTGCCAGCATCGGTAGCGGGAGCTACGAGCAGTACTTC. Encoded protein: CASIGSGSYEQYF.

V usage is TRBV19 and J usage is TRBJ1-5; D might be TRBD1 (5 bases). The CDR3 is 14 residues long. V dropped 5 bases and J dropped 4 bases, with 12 bases sitting between them. Germline loops: CDR1 LNHDA, CDR2 SQIVND (reference sequence). The CDR3 nucleotides read TGTGCCAGTAGTGGGACGGATAAAAATCAGCCCCAGCATTTT. This sequence encodes CASSGTDKNQPQHF.

This clonotype has more than one count but fewer than ten. CDR3 amino acids: CASSLVAWGQSPSNQPQHF. CDR3 nucleotide sequence: TGTGCCAGCAGTTTAGTTGCGTGGGGACAGAGCCCAAGCAATCAGCCCCAGCATTTT. This chain uses TRBV12-3 or TRBV12-4 with TRBJ1-5; 7 bases are a match to TRBD1. Trimming cost V 1 base and J 1 base; bases outside gene matches: 13. This CDR3 comprises 19 residues.

At least ten counts were recorded for this clonotype. The chain joins TRBV6-1 to TRBJ2-7, with 13 bases that match TRBD2. The CDR3 has 18 amino acids. Trimming cost V 10 bases and J 2 bases; bases outside gene matches: 17. Germline CDR1 and CDR2: MNHNS and SASEGT. The chain's CDR3 is CATGRDSGLAGVTYEQYF. In nucleotides, the CDR3 is TGTGCCACAGGGCGGGACAGCGGACTAGCGGGAGTTACCTACGAGCAGTACTTC.

This rearrangement joins TRBV29-1 to TRBJ1-2; D unresolved. Deletions cut 3 bases from V and 4 bases from J, with 9 bases between. The CDR3 totals 12 residues. The germline gives CDR1 SQVTM, CDR2 ANQGSEA. CDR3 bases: TGCAGCGTTGAGAAGAGACCCTATGGCTACACCTTC. Translated, it gives CSVEKRPYGYTF.

About this clonotype itself: This may come from a read error, since a much larger clone is one base off. No conserved phenylalanine or tryptophan is present at the end of the CDR3, so a read error is the likely explanation. J is TRBJ1-2 and V is TRBV12-3 or TRBV12-4, with TRBD1 matching 7 bases. The length of the CDR3 is 14 residues. After removal of 2 bases from V and 4 bases from J, the junction contained 4 bases not matched to a gene. The CDR3 is CASSLRGRFYGYTL. CDR3 DNA sequence: TGTGCCAGCAGTTTAAGGGGGCGCTTCTATGGCTACACCCTC.

The sample holds a few counts of this clonotype. The rearrangement joins TRBV12-3 or TRBV12-4 to TRBJ1-4, with TRBD1 as a possible D gene (5 bases). The CDR3 sequence is 16 residues long. Trimming removed 6 bases at V and 3 bases at J, with 17 bases between. The DNA for the CDR3 is TGTGCCAGCAGGGCGCGGTCGGGGCTATCTAATGAAAAACTGTTTTTT. This codes for CASRARSGLSNEKLFF.

This sequence joins TRBV5-1 and TRBJ1-1; 8 nucleotides match TRBD1. Germline CDR1 and CDR2: SGHRS and YFSETQ. The CDR3 runs 14 residues. The V gene end was trimmed by 4 bases and the J gene end by 7 bases; junction bases not matched to a gene: 9. This CDR3 is CASSPGQGVIEAFF. The CDR3 bases are TGCGCCAGCAGCCCCGGACAGGGCGTAATTGAAGCTTTCTTT.

The V call is TRBV19, the J call TRBJ2-7; 11 nucleotides align to TRBD2. Germline CDR1 reads LNHDA; CDR2 reads SQIVND (reference sequence). CDR3 length equals 21 residues. V lost 3 bases and J lost 1; bases outside the gene matches: 20. CDR3 sequence: CASSIHMAEGLAERGSYEQYF. In DNA, the CDR3 is TGTGCCAGTAGTATTCATATGGCGGAGGGACTAGCGGAACGCGGTTCCTACGAGCAGTACTTC.

This clonotype has ten or more counts. The rearrangement joins TRBV28 to TRBJ1-2, with D maybe TRBD1 (6 bases). The CDR3 covers 10 residues. V lost 5 bases to trimming and J lost 8 bases, with 6 bases between them. Per the germline V gene, CDR1 is MDHEN and CDR2 is SYDVKM. CDR3 sequence: CASSDRGYTF. The CDR3 DNA reads TGTGCCAGCAGTGACAGGGGCTACACCTTC.

This clonotype was seen more than once but under ten times. Germline is not matched at one junction end, which may reflect a read error. This chain uses TRBV13 with TRBJ1-6, with no clear D. The CDR3 covers 12 residues. The germline V gene has CDR1 PRHDT and CDR2 FYEKMQ (reference sequence). DNA for the CDR3: TGTGCCAGCAGCTTAGAAAATTCACTCCTCCACTTT. As protein: CASSLENSLLHF.